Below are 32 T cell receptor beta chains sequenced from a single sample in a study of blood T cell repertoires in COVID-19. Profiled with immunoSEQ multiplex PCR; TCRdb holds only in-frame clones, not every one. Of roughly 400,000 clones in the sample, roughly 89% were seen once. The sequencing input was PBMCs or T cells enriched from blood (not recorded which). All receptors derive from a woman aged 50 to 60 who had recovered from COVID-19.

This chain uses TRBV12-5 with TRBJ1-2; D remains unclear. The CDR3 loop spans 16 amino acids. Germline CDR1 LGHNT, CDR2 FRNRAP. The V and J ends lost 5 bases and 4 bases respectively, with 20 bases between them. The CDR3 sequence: CASGPSGGGNGYGYTF. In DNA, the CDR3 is TGTGCTAGTGGTCCGTCCGGAGGAGGGAATGGCTATGGCTACACCTTC. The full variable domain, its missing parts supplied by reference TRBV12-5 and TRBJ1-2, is DARVTQTPRHKVTEMGQEVTMRCQPILGHNTVFWYRQTMMQGLELLAYFRNRAPLDDSGMPKDRFSAEMPDATLATLKIQPSEPRDSAVYFCASGPSGGGNGYGYTFGSGTRLTVV.

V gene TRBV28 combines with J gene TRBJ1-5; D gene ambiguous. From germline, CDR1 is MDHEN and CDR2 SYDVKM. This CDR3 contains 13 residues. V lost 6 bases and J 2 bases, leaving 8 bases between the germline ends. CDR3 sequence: CASRQGGNQPQHF. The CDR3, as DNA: TGTGCCAGCAGACAAGGAGGCAATCAGCCCCAGCATTTT.

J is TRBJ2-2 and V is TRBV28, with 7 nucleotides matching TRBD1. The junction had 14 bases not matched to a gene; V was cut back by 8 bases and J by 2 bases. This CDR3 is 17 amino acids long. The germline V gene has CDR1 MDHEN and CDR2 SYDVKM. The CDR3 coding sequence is TGTGCCAGCTTCCCCGCCCCGGGACAGTCCAACACCGGGGAGCTGTTTTTT. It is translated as CASFPAPGQSNTGELFF.

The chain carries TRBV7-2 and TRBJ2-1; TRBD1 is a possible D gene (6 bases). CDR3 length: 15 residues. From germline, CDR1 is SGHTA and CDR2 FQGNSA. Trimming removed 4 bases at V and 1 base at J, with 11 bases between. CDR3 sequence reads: CASSWTDGSYNEQFF. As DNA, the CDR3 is TGTGCCAGCAGCTGGACAGATGGTTCCTACAATGAGCAGTTCTTC.

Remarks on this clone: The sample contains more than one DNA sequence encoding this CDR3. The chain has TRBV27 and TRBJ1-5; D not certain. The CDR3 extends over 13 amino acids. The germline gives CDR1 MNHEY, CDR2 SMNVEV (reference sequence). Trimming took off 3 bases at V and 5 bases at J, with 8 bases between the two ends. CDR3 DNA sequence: TGTGCCAGCAGTTTTACTGGAGATCAGCCCCAGCATTTT. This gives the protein CASSFTGDQPQHF.

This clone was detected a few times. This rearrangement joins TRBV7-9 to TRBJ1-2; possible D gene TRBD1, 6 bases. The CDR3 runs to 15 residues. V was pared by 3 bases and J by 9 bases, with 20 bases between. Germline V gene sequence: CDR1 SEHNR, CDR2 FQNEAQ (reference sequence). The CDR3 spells CASSLPIRTGSSYTF. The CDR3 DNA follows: TGTGCCAGCAGCTTGCCGATACGAACAGGGTCAAGCTACACCTTC.

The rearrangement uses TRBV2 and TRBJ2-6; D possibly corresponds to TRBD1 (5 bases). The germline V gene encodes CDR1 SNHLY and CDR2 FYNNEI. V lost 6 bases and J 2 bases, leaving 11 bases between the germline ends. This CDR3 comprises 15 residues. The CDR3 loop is CASRVDSTGANVLTF. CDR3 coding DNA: TGTGCCAGCAGGGTCGACAGTACTGGGGCCAACGTCCTGACTTTC.

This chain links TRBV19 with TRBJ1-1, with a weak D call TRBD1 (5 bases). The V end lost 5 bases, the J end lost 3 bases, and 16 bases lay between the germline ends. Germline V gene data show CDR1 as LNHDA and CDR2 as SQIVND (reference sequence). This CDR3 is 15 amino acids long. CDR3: CASSLIWGGYTEAFF. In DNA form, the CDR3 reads TGTGCCAGTAGTTTGATTTGGGGCGGATACACTGAAGCTTTCTTT.

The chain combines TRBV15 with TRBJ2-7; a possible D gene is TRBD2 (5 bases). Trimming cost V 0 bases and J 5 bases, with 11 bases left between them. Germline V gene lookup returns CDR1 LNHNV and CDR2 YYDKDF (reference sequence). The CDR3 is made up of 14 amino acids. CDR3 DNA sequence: TGTGCCACCAGCAGAGAGGGCCCCGGGAACGAGCAGTACTTC. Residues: CATSREGPGNEQYF.

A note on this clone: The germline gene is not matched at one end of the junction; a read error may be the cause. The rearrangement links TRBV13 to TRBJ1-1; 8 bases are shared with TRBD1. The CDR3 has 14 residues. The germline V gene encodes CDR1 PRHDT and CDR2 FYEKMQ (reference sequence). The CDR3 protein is CASSIGTGVGEAFF. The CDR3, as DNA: TGTGCCAGCAGCATAGGGACAGGCGTCGGAGAAGCTTTCTTT.

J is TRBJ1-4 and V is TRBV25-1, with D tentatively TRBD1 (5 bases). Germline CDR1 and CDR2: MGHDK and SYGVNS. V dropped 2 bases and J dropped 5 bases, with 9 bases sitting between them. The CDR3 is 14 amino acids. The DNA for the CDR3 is TGTGCCAGCAGTGAAAGCAGGGTGAATGAAAAACTGTTTTTT. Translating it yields CASSESRVNEKLFF.

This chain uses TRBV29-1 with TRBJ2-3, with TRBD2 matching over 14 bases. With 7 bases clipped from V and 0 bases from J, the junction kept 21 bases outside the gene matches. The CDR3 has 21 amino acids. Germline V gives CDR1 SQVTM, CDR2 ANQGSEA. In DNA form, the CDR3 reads TGCAGCGCTGTCGTGAGACTAGCGGGGGGGCCGGATGTTGTGAGCACAGATACGCAGTATTTT. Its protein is CSAVVRLAGGPDVVSTDTQYF.

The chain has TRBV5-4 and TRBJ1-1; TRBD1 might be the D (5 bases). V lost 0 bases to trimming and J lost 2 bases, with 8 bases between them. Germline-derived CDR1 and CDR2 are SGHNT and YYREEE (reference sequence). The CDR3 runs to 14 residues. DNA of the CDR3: TGTGCCAGCAGCTTGGTGGGGACTAACACTGAAGCTTTCTTT. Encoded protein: CASSLVGTNTEAFF.

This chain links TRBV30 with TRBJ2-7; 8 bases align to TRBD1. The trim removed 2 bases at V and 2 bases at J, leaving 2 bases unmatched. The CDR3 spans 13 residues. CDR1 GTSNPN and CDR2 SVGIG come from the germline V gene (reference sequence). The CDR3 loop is CAWSTGGPYEQYF. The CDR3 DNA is TGTGCCTGGAGTACAGGGGGACCCTACGAGCAGTACTTC.

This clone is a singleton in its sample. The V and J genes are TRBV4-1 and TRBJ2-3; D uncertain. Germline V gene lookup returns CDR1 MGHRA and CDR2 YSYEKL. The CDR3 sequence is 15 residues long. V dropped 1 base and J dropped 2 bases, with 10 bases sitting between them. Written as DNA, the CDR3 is TGCGCCAGCAGCCAAGTTCCCCTATCCACAGATACGCAGTATTTT. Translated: CASSQVPLSTDTQYF.

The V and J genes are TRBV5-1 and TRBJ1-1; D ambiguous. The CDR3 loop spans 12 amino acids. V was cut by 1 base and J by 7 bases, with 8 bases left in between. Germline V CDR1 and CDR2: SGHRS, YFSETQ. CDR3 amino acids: CASSLSQNEAFF. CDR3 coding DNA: TGCGCCAGCAGCTTGTCGCAGAATGAAGCTTTCTTT. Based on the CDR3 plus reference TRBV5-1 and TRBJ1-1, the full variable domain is KAGVTQTPRYLIKTRGQQVTLSCSPISGHRSVSWYQQTPGQGLQFLFEYFSETQRNKGNFPGRFSGRQFSNSRSEMNVSTLELGDSALYLCASSLSQNEAFFGQGTRLTVV.

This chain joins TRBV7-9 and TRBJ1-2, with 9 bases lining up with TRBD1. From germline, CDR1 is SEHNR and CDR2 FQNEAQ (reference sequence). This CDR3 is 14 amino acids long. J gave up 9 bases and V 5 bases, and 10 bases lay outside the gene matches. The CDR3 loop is CASSPRTGENRYTF. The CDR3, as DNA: TGTGCCAGCAGCCCCCGGACAGGGGAGAATCGCTACACCTTC.

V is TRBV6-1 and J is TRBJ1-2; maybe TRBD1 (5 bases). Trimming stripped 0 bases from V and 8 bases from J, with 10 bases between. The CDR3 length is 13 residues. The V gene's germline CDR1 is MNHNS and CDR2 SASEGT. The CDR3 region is CASSEAPGGGYTF. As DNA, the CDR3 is TGTGCCAGCAGTGAAGCGCCGGGGGGAGGCTACACCTTC.

CDR3 in DNA: TGCGCCAGCAGCTCCGGGACTAGCGGGGGCGGTGAGCAGTTCTTC. It encodes CASSSGTSGGGEQFF. This chain links TRBV5-1 with TRBJ2-1, with 14 bases lining up with TRBD2. This CDR3 spans 15 amino acids. The V segment lost 3 bases and the J segment 9 bases; nucleotides outside the gene matches: 5. Germline-derived CDR1 and CDR2 are SGHRS and YFSETQ. Complete variable domain (other parts from reference TRBV5-1 and TRBJ2-1): KAGVTQTPRYLIKTRGQQVTLSCSPISGHRSVSWYQQTPGQGLQFLFEYFSETQRNKGNFPGRFSGRQFSNSRSEMNVSTLELGDSALYLCASSSGTSGGGEQFFGPGTRLTVL.

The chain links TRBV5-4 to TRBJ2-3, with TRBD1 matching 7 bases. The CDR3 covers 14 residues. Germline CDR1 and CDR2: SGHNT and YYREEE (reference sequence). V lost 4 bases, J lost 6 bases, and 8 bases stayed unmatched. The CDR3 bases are TGTGCCAGCAGCCCTGGACAGGCCGCCGATACGCAGTATTTT. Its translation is CASSPGQAADTQYF.

The DNA of the CDR3 is TGCGCCAGCAGACAGGGTTCGGACAGTCAGCCCCAGCATTTT. As protein: CASRQGSDSQPQHF. The chain combines TRBV5-1 with TRBJ1-5, with D perhaps TRBD1 (6 bases). The CDR3 runs 14 residues. Per the germline V gene, CDR1 is SGHRS and CDR2 is YFSETQ. The ends were cut back, 5 bases at V and 6 bases at J, with 15 bases in the middle.

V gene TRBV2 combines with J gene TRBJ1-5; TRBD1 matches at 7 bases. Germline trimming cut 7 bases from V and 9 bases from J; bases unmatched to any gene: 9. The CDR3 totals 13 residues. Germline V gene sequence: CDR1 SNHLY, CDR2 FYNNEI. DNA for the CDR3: TGTGCCAGCAAGGGGGACAGACCGTCGCCCCAGCATTTT. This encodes CASKGDRPSPQHF.

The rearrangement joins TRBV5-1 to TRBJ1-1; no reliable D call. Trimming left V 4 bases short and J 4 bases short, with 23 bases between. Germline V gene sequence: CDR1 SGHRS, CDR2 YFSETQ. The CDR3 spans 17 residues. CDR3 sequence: CASSRIERSGEGTEAFF. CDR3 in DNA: TGCGCCAGCAGCCGAATAGAAAGAAGTGGGGAGGGCACTGAAGCTTTCTTT.

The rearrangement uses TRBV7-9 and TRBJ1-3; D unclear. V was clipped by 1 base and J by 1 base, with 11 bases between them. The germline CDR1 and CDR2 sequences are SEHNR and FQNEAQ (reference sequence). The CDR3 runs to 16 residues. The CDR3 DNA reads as TGTGCCAGCAGCTTAGAGGAGTTCCTTTCTGGAAACACCATATATTTT. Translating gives CASSLEEFLSGNTIYF.

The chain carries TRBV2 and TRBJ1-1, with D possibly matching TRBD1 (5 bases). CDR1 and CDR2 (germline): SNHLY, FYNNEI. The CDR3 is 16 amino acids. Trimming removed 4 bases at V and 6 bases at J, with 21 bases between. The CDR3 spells CASSVLGFGGSAEAFF. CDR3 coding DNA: TGTGCCAGCAGTGTATTGGGCTTTGGGGGGTCTGCTGAAGCTTTCTTT. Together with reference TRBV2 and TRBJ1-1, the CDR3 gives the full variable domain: EPEVTQTPSHQVTQMGQEVILRCVPISNHLYFYWYRQILGQKVEFLVSFYNNEISEKSEIFDDQFSVERPDGSNFTLKIRSTKLEDSAMYFCASSVLGFGGSAEAFFGQGTRLTVV.

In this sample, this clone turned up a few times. CDR3 DNA sequence: TGTGCCAGCAGCTTAGGACGTTCAGGGTCTAACTATGGCTACACCTTC. It specifies CASSLGRSGSNYGYTF. The J gene is TRBJ1-2, the V gene TRBV11-2, with D maybe TRBD1 (5 bases). The germline gives CDR1 SGHAT, CDR2 FQNNGV. The CDR3 extends over 16 amino acids. Trimming took off 1 base at V and 0 bases at J, with 12 bases between the two ends. The whole variable domain, filled in from reference TRBV11-2 and TRBJ1-2, reads EAGVAQSPRYKIIEKRQSVAFWCNPISGHATLYWYQQILGQGPKLLIQFQNNGVVDDSQLPKDRFSAERLKGVDSTLKIQPAKLEDSAVYLCASSLGRSGSNYGYTFGSGTRLTVV.

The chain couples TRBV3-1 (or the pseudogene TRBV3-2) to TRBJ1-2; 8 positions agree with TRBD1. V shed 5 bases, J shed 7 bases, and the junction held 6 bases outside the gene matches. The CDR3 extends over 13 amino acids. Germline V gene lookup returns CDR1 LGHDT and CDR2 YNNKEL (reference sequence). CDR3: CASSTDRGSGYTF. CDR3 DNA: TGTGCCAGCAGCACCGACAGGGGAAGTGGCTACACCTTC.

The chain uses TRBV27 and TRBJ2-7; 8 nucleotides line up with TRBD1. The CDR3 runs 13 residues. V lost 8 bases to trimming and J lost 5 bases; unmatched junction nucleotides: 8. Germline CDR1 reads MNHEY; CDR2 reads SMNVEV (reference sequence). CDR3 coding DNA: TGTGCCAGCTCCCCCGAGGACAGGGACGAGCAGTACTTC. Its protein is CASSPEDRDEQYF.

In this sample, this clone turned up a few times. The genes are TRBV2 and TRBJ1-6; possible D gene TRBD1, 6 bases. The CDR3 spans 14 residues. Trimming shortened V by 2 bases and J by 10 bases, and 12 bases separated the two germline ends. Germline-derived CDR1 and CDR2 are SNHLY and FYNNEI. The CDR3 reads CASSERTVRSPLHF. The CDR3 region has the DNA TGTGCCAGCAGTGAAAGGACAGTTCGATCACCCCTCCACTTT.

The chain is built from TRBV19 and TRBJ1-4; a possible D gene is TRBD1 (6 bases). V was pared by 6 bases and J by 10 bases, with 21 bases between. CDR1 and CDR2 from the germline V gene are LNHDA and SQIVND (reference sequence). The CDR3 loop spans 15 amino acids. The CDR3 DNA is TGTGCCAGTAGGACAGGTTCGCCCACTGCGGGAAAACTGTTTTTT. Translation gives CASRTGSPTAGKLFF.

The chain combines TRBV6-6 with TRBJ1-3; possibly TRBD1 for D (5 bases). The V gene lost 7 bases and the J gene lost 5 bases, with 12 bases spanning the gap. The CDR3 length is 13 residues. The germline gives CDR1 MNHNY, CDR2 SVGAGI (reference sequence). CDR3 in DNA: TGTGCCAGCACACAGGAGCCCCGAAACACCATATATTTT. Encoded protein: CASTQEPRNTIYF.

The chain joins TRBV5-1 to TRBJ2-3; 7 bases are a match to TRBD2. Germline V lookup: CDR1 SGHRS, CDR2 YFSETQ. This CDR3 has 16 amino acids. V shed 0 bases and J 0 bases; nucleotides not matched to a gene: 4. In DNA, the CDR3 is TGCGCCAGCAGCTTGGGGACTAGTGGCAGCACAGATACGCAGTATTTT. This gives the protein CASSLGTSGSTDTQYF.